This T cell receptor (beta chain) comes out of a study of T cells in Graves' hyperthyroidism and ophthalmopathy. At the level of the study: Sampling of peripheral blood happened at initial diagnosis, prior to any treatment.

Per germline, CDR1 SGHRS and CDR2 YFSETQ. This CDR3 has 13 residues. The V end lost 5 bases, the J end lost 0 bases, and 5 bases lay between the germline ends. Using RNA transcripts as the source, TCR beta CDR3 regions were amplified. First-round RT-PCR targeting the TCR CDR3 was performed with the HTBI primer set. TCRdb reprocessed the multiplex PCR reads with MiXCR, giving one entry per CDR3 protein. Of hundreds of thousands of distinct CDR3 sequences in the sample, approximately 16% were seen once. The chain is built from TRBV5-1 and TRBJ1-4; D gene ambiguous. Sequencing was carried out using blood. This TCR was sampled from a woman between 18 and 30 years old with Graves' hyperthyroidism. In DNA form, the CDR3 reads TGCGCCAGCAGGGACGCAACTAATGAAAAACTGTTTTTT. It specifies CASRDATNEKLFF.